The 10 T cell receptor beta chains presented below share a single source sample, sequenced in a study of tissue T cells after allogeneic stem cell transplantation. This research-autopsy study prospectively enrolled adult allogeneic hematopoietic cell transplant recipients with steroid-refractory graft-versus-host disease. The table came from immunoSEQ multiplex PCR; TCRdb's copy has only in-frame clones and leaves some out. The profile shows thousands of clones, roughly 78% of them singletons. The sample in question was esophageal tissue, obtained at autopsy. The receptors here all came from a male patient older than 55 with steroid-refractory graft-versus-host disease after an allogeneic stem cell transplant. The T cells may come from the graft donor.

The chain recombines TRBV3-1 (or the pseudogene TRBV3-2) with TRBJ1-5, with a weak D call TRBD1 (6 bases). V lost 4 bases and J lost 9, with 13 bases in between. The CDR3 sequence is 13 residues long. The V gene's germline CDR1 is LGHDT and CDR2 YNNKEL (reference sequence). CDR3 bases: TGTGCCAGCAGCCGAGGAACAGGGCCGCCCCAGCATTTT. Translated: CASSRGTGPPQHF.

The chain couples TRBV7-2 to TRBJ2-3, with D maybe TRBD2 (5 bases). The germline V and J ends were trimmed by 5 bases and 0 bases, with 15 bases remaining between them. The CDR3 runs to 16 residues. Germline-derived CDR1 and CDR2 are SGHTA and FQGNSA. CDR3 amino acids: CASSPLGSSSTDTQYF. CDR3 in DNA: TGTGCCAGCAGCCCCCTGGGGAGTTCTAGCACAGATACGCAGTATTTT.

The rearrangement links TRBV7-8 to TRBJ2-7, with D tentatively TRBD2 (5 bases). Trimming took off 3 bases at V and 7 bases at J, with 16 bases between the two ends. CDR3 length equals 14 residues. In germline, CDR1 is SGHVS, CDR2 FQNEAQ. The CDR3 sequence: CASSFRSRTGEQYF. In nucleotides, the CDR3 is TGTGCCAGCAGCTTTAGGTCCCGCACGGGGGAGCAGTACTTC.

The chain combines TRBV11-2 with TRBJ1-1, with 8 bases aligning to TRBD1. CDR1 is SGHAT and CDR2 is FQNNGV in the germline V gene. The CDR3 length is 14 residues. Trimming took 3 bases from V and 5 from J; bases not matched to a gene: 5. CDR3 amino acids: CASSFLQGDTEAFF. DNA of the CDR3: TGTGCCAGCAGCTTTTTACAGGGGGATACTGAAGCTTTCTTT.

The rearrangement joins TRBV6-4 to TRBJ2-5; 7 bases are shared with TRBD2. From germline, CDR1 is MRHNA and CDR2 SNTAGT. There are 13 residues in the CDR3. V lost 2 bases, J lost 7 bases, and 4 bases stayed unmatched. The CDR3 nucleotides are TGTGCCAGCAGTGACACCTCTAGCGGGACCCAGTACTTC. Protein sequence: CASSDTSSGTQYF.

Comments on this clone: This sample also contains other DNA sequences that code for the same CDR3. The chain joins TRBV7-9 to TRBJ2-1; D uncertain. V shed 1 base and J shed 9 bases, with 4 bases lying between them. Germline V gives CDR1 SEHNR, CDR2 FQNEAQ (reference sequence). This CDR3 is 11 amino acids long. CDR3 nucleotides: TGTGCCAGCAGCTTAGAGGTTGAGCAGTTCTTC. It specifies CASSLEVEQFF.

CDR3 coding DNA: TGTGCCAGCAGCTCGGGACAGGGACCCAATCCGTACTATGGCTACACCTTC. Amino acids: CASSSGQGPNPYYGYTF. The genes are TRBV5-4 and TRBJ1-2; 9 bases match TRBD1. J gave up 3 bases and V 3 bases, and 12 bases lay outside the gene matches. CDR3 length equals 17 residues. Germline V gene sequence: CDR1 SGHNT, CDR2 YYREEE (reference sequence).

This chain's CDR3 is CASSYRAGGPTDTQYF. The DNA of the CDR3 is TGTGCCAGCAGTTACCGTGCGGGGGGCCCCACAGATACGCAGTATTTT. This sequence joins TRBV6-6 and TRBJ2-3; 8 nucleotides align to TRBD2. CDR3 length equals 16 residues. Germline assignment: CDR1 MNHNY and CDR2 SVGAGI (reference sequence). The V segment lost 2 bases and the J segment 2 bases; nucleotides outside the gene matches: 6.

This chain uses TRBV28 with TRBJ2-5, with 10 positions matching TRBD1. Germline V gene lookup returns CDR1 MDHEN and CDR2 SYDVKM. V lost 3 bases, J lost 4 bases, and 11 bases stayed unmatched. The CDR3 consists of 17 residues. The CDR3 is CASSLDLETGGPETQYF. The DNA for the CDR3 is TGTGCCAGCAGTTTGGATTTAGAGACAGGGGGCCCAGAGACCCAGTACTTC.

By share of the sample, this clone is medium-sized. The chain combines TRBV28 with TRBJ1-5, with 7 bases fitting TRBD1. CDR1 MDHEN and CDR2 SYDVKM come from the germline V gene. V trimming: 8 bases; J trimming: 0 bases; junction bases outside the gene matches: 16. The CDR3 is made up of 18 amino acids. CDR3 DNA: TGTGCCAGCCTTACAGGGGTCCATCCTTCCAATAGCAATCAGCCCCAGCATTTT. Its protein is CASLTGVHPSNSNQPQHF.